What follows are 19 T cell receptor beta chains derived from one specimen sequenced in a study of T cells in Graves' hyperthyroidism and ophthalmopathy. Amplified TCR beta CDR3 regions came from RNA transcripts. The TCR CDR3 was amplified in a first-round RT-PCR using the HTBI primer set. TCRdb analysed the multiplex PCR reads with MiXCR anew, one entry per CDR3 protein. The sample lists around 35,000 distinct CDR3 sequences; 45% to 55% were seen once. Sample: blood. Source of these receptors: a woman in her 40s with Graves' ophthalmopathy.

Details on this clonotype: One end of the junction varies from germline; a read error may be responsible. The V call is TRBV29-1, the J call TRBJ1-2; 8 nucleotides align to TRBD1. The germline CDR1 and CDR2 sequences are SQVTM and ANQGSEA. This CDR3 contains 12 residues. CDR3 amino acids: CSVGTGRGGYAF. For the CDR3, the DNA is TGCAGCGTTGGGACAGGGAGAGGTGGCTACGCCTTC.

This chain joins TRBV30 and TRBJ1-2; D unclear. V lost 2 bases and J 7 bases, leaving 20 bases between the germline ends. CDR1 and CDR2 (germline): GTSNPN, SVGIG (reference sequence). The CDR3 runs to 15 residues. The CDR3 bases are TGTGCCTGGAGTAAATTTGACAAGGCCCTATCTGGCTACACCTTC. Translation: CAWSKFDKALSGYTF.

V gene TRBV7-2 combines with J gene TRBJ2-2; TRBD1 is a possible D gene (5 bases). V was pared by 9 bases and J by 8 bases, with 16 bases between. This CDR3 contains 13 residues. CDR1 and CDR2 from the germline V gene are SGHTA and FQGNSA. In DNA form, the CDR3 reads TGTGCCAGATCCACGATCCGGACAGGGGAGCTGTTTTTT. Translation: CARSTIRTGELFF.

Here the CDR3 reads CASSSIQGEQYF. In DNA, the CDR3 is TGTGCCAGCAGCTCAATACAGGGAGAGCAGTACTTC. The J gene is TRBJ2-7, the V gene TRBV7-9; possible D gene TRBD1, 6 bases. Germline lookup yields CDR1 SEHNR and CDR2 FQNEAQ (reference sequence). Trimming pared 4 bases from V and 7 bases from J, leaving 11 bases between. The CDR3 spans 12 residues.

The gene calls are TRBV5-1 and TRBJ2-7; D possibly uses TRBD1 or TRBD2 (5 bases each). Germline assignment: CDR1 SGHRS and CDR2 YFSETQ. V lost 4 bases, J lost 6 bases, and 20 bases lay in between. The CDR3 extends over 15 amino acids. The CDR3 reads CASSLFGDRGSEQYF. In DNA, the CDR3 is TGCGCCAGCAGCCTGTTTGGGGACCGAGGGAGCGAGCAGTACTTC.

This chain joins TRBV29-1 and TRBJ1-1; D uncertain. Between the trimmed V and J ends, which lost 8 bases and 1 base, there was a span of 11 bases. The CDR3 length is 12 residues. Germline-derived CDR1 and CDR2 are SQVTM and ANQGSEA. In DNA, the CDR3 is TGCAGCCACCGGACGGAGAACACTGAAGCTTTCTTT. Residues: CSHRTENTEAFF.

This clonotype was counted ten times or more. The gene calls are TRBV7-2 and TRBJ2-4; 15 bases match TRBD2. This CDR3 region has 17 residues. V was clipped by 4 bases and J by 7 bases; unmatched bases: 8. Germline CDR1 reads SGHTA; CDR2 reads FQGNSA. CDR3 DNA: TGTGCCAGCAGCTCCGGACTAGCGGGGGGGCCGCGGAACATTCAGTACTTC. It specifies CASSSGLAGGPRNIQYF.

Of note for this clonotype: The DNA is omitted, as the CDR3 cannot be located on it reliably, and the CDR3 follows TCRdb's listing. The chain is built from TRBV7-2 and TRBJ1-2; no check of the table's D call, TRBD1, against the DNA was made. The CDR3 spans 17 amino acids, including both terminal residues. Germline V gene sequence: CDR1 SGHTA, CDR2 FQGNSA. CDR3 loop: CASSLSYGTGKSYGCTF.

This clonotype was counted many times. The V and J genes are TRBV20-1 and TRBJ2-1, with TRBD2 matching over 10 bases. Germline loops: CDR1 DFQATT, CDR2 SNEGSKA (reference sequence). With V trimmed by 6 bases and J by 5 bases, 7 bases remained unmatched. The CDR3 runs to 14 residues. The CDR3 region is CSALESGRDNEQFF. CDR3 nucleotides: TGCAGTGCACTTGAAAGCGGGAGGGACAATGAGCAGTTCTTC.

This clonotype appeared many times. This chain joins TRBV7-9 and TRBJ2-5; 7 nucleotides align to TRBD1. The V and J ends lost 7 bases and 5 bases, in that order; junction bases with no gene match: 7. CDR1 is SEHNR, CDR2 FQNEAQ, per germline (reference sequence). The CDR3 loop spans 13 amino acids. The CDR3 here is CASTIGGSETQYF. CDR3 bases: TGTGCCAGCACCATAGGGGGCTCGGAGACCCAGTACTTC.

About this clonotype itself: One end of the junction fails to match germline, which may point to a read error. The rearrangement uses TRBV12-3 or TRBV12-4 and TRBJ2-1; the D gene is possibly TRBD2 (5 bases). This CDR3 is 15 amino acids long. The CDR3 DNA sequence: TGTGCCAGCCAGAGCGGCAGAAGCTCCTACAATGAGCAGCTCTTC. It codes for CASQSGRSSYNEQLF.

This sequence joins TRBV20-1 and TRBJ2-1; D is possibly TRBD2 (6 bases). Germline values: CDR1 DFQATT, CDR2 SNEGSKA (reference sequence). The CDR3 runs 13 residues. Deletions cut 6 bases from V and 7 bases from J, with 16 bases between. As DNA, the CDR3 is TGCAGTGCCCAAGAGGTAGCGGAGAATGAGCAGTTCTTC. It specifies CSAQEVAENEQFF.

This clonotype was found a few times. This chain links TRBV2 with TRBJ1-4; D is uncertain. V lost 6 bases and J 4 bases, leaving 12 bases between the germline ends. This CDR3 has 14 residues. The V gene's germline CDR1 is SNHLY and CDR2 FYNNEI. DNA for the CDR3: TGTGCCAGCAGAGACGGACTGGATAATGAAAAACTGTTTTTT. Protein: CASRDGLDNEKLFF.

This rearrangement joins TRBV11-1 to TRBJ1-1; 7 nucleotides align to TRBD1. The CDR3 has 15 amino acids. V shed 5 bases, J shed 8 bases, and the junction held 14 bases outside the gene matches. Germline V gene data show CDR1 as SGHAT and CDR2 as FQDESV (reference sequence). CDR3 residues: CASSVAGTEDTEAFF. CDR3 DNA sequence: TGTGCCAGCAGCGTGGCCGGGACAGAGGATACGGAAGCTTTCTTT. Complete variable domain (other parts from reference TRBV11-1 and TRBJ1-1): EAEVAQSPRYKITEKSQAVAFWCDPISGHATLYWYRQILGQGPELLVQFQDESVVDDSQLPKDRFSAERLKGVDSTLKIQPAELGDSAMYLCASSVAGTEDTEAFFGQGTRLTVV.

The CDR3 DNA is TGTGCCAGCAGTGATGGACTAGCGGGGGGGGAGACCCAGTACTTC. As protein: CASSDGLAGGETQYF. The chain combines TRBV2 with TRBJ2-5; 15 nucleotides line up with TRBD2. V was pared by 3 bases and J by 5 bases, with 1 base of the junction left unmatched. CDR3 length equals 15 residues. Per germline, CDR1 SNHLY and CDR2 FYNNEI.

This clonotype was counted a single time. The chain uses TRBV29-1 and TRBJ2-7; D gene unclear. CDR1 and CDR2 (germline): SQVTM, ANQGSEA. Trimming took 4 bases from V and 2 from J, leaving 18 bases between them. The CDR3 spans 15 residues. In DNA form, the CDR3 reads TGCAGCGTTGCGGCCCTAGGCCTTCTTCCCTACGAGCAGTACTTC. Protein: CSVAALGLLPYEQYF.

This clonotype has ten or more counts. The chain carries TRBV5-4 and TRBJ2-7; D is unresolved. Germline CDR1 reads SGHNT; CDR2 reads YYREEE (reference sequence). The CDR3 runs 12 residues. The germline V and J ends were trimmed by 4 bases and 5 bases, with 10 bases remaining between them. CDR3 DNA sequence: TGTGCCAGCAGCCCGTTTGGTAACGAGCAGTACTTC. This gives the protein CASSPFGNEQYF.

This clonotype was observed once. The junction differs from germline at one of its ends, possibly a read error. V and J are TRBV6-5 and TRBJ1-5; 8 bases align to TRBD1. Germline CDR1 and CDR2: MNHEY and SVGAGI. This CDR3 has 14 amino acids. The CDR3 protein is CVSSMTGVGQPQHF. In nucleotides, the CDR3 is TGTGTCAGCAGTATGACAGGGGTGGGACAGCCCCAACATTTT.

This clonotype has a count of ten or more. The V gene is TRBV10-3, the J gene TRBJ1-1, with D perhaps TRBD1 (6 bases). CDR3 length: 15 residues. Deletions cut 10 bases from V and 0 bases from J, with 18 bases between. Germline CDR1 reads ENHRY; CDR2 reads SYGVKD. CDR3 protein: CATQGRGGVNTEAFF. In DNA, the CDR3 is TGTGCCACCCAGGGGCGAGGAGGGGTGAACACTGAAGCTTTCTTT.